This T cell receptor (beta chain) emerged from a study of blood T cell repertoires in COVID-19. Clones were sequenced by immunoSEQ multiplex PCR, and TCRdb holds only the in-frame ones, with some missing. The sample consists of 250,000 to 300,000 clones, over 85% of them appearing once. Recruitment covered about 25 US areas and drew participants whose ages spanned about 18 to 100 years. V was clipped by 0 bases and J by 6 bases, with 9 bases between them. Germline loops: CDR1 SGHDT, CDR2 YYEEEE. The CDR3 sequence is 13 residues long. The chain has TRBV5-6 and TRBJ1-1, with D tentatively TRBD1 (5 bases). Material for sequencing was PBMCs or T cells enriched from blood (not recorded which). The receptor's source is a woman between 50 and 59 years old who had been exposed to COVID-19. In nucleotides, the CDR3 is TGTGCCAGCAGCTTGGTTCAGGGCGCTGAAGCTTTCTTT. Translation: CASSLVQGAEAFF. Looking up the rest from reference TRBV5-6 and TRBJ1-1 gives the full variable domain: DAGVTQSPTHLIKTRGQQVTLRCSPKSGHDTVSWYQQALGQGPQFIFQYYEEEERQRGNFPDRFSGHQFPNYSSELNVNALLLGDSALYLCASSLVQGAEAFFGQGTRLTVV.